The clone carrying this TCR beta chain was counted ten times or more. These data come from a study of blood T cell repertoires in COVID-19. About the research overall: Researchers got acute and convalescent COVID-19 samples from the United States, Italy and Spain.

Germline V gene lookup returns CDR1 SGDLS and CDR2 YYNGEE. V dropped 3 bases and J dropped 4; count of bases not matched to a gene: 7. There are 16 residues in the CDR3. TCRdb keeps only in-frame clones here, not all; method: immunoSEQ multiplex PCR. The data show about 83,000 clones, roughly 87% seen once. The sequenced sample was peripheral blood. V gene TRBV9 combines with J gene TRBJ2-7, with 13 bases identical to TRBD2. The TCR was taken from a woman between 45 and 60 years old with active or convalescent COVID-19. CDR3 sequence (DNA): TGTGCCAGCAGCGGGACTAGCGGGGGTCCAGGATACGAGCAGTACTTC. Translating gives CASSGTSGGPGYEQYF.